The 18 T cell receptor beta chains below come from one sample, sequenced in a study of blood T cells in healthy people across ages. Through a sample-barcoded 5' primer and a J-beta primer mix, a second PCR was run for about 7 to 12 cycles. TCRdb reprocessed the 5' RACE reads with MiXCR, giving one entry per CDR3 protein. The table shows roughly 730,000 distinct CDR3 sequences, with approximately 53% occurring only once. Sequencing input: blood. These receptor sequences come from a man aged 35-49 years in good health.

This chain uses TRBV5-1 with TRBJ2-5, with D possibly being TRBD1 (6 bases). The J call could be wrong; TRBJ2-7 is a better fit for the DNA end. Germline CDR1 reads SGHRS; CDR2 reads YFSETQ. CDR3 size: 15 residues. CDR3: CASSLDNRATYEQYF. The CDR3 nucleotides are TGCGCCAGCAGCTTGGATAACAGGGCAACCTACGAGCAGTACTTC.

This clonotype was counted many times. This chain links TRBV12-3 or TRBV12-4 with TRBJ1-6, with D unclear. V dropped 7 bases and J dropped 10 bases, with 11 bases sitting between them. The CDR3 contains 12 residues. The CDR3 region is CASTIYGSPLHF. CDR3 bases: TGTGCCAGCACCATTTACGGATCACCCCTCCACTTT.

The CDR3 region is CASSQVGTGRPNTEAFF. The CDR3 DNA sequence: TGCGCCAGCAGCCAAGTTGGGACGGGACGCCCGAACACTGAAGCTTTCTTT. The gene calls are TRBV4-1 and TRBJ1-1, with D tentatively TRBD1 (5 bases). The CDR3 runs 17 residues. Germline V gene data show CDR1 as MGHRA and CDR2 as YSYEKL. V was clipped by 1 base and J by 1 base, with 16 bases between them.

The V call is TRBV10-3, the J call TRBJ1-2; weak D call: TRBD1 (5 bases). The CDR3 contains 14 residues. Per the germline V gene, CDR1 is ENHRY and CDR2 is SYGVKD. Trimming removed 6 bases from V and 3 bases from J, with 14 bases in between. The CDR3 sequence: CAIRFEQGDYGYTF. For the CDR3, the DNA is TGTGCCATCAGGTTCGAGCAGGGCGACTATGGCTACACCTTC.

At least ten counts were recorded for this clonotype. The CDR3 spells CASTPSPGLATGELFF. In DNA form, the CDR3 reads TGTGCCAGCACTCCCTCACCGGGACTAGCAACCGGGGAGCTGTTTTTT. The chain is built from TRBV6-5 and TRBJ2-2; 9 bases are shared with TRBD2. The V gene's germline CDR1 is MNHEY and CDR2 SVGAGI. Losses at the gene ends were 7 bases for V and 5 bases for J; bases not matched to a gene: 11. The CDR3 has 16 residues.

V is TRBV12-3 or TRBV12-4 and J is TRBJ2-1, with 15 bases that match TRBD2. The CDR3 is 17 amino acids. The ends lost 7 bases at V and 1 base at J; junction bases unmatched: 5. As DNA, the CDR3 is TGTGCCAGCACACGGACTAGCGGGGGGGCATCCTACAATGAGCAGTTCTTC. Protein: CASTRTSGGASYNEQFF.

This clonotype was detected only a few times. The rearrangement links TRBV12-5 to TRBJ2-6; D is perhaps TRBD2 (5 bases). The germline CDR1 and CDR2 sequences are LGHNT and FRNRAP. CDR3 length: 17 residues. V dropped 1 base and J dropped 0 bases, with 10 bases sitting between them. This chain's CDR3 is CASGLGTGNSGANVLTF. The CDR3 DNA is TGTGCTAGTGGTTTGGGGACGGGGAACTCTGGGGCCAACGTCCTGACTTTC.

The chain uses TRBV6-2 or TRBV6-3 and TRBJ2-5; 10 bases map to TRBD1. The CDR3 is 15 residues long. From germline, CDR1 is MNHEY and CDR2 SVGEGT. V gave up 5 bases and J gave up 4 bases; unmatched junction bases: 7. CDR3 sequence: CASSPWDRGGETQYF. The CDR3 DNA follows: TGTGCCAGCAGTCCGTGGGACAGGGGAGGAGAGACCCAGTACTTC.

The genes are TRBV2 and TRBJ2-2; 7 nucleotides match TRBD1. J was trimmed by 4 bases and V by 3 bases; bases with no gene match: 5. CDR1 and CDR2 (germline): SNHLY, FYNNEI. The CDR3 is made up of 15 amino acids. The CDR3 is CASSDAQGFTGELFF. In nucleotides, the CDR3 is TGTGCCAGCAGTGATGCACAGGGGTTCACCGGGGAGCTGTTTTTT.

V usage is TRBV27 and J usage is TRBJ2-1, with 7 nucleotides matching TRBD1. J was trimmed by 5 bases and V by 6 bases; bases with no gene match: 10. Germline lookup yields CDR1 MNHEY and CDR2 SMNVEV (reference sequence). The CDR3 length is 15 residues. The CDR3 loop reads CASRMAGQEDNEQFF. The CDR3 coding sequence is TGTGCCAGCAGGATGGCAGGACAGGAGGACAATGAGCAGTTCTTC.

The chain recombines TRBV9 with TRBJ1-1; TRBD1 matches 12 bases. The CDR3 is 16 amino acids. The V gene's germline CDR1 is SGDLS and CDR2 YYNGEE. The junction had 13 bases not matched to a gene; V was cut back by 6 bases and J by 7 bases. CDR3 amino acids: CASTTGTGGDGGEAFF. CDR3 bases: TGTGCCAGCACCACCGGGACAGGGGGCGACGGTGGTGAAGCTTTCTTT.

The chain recombines TRBV2 with TRBJ1-5, with 9 bases matching TRBD1. The CDR3 covers 13 residues. Germline assignment: CDR1 SNHLY and CDR2 FYNNEI. Germline trimming cut 7 bases from V and 7 bases from J; bases unmatched to any gene: 5. Here the CDR3 reads CASTADRGQPQHF. In DNA form, the CDR3 reads TGTGCCAGCACCGCGGACAGGGGCCAGCCCCAGCATTTT.

This clonotype showed up just a few times. This chain connects TRBV20-1 to TRBJ2-3, with 8 bases identical to TRBD2. J gave up 10 bases and V 3 bases, and 3 bases lay outside the gene matches. The germline V gene encodes CDR1 DFQATT and CDR2 SNEGSKA (reference sequence). The CDR3 runs 11 residues. The CDR3 region is CSARSGLAQYF. CDR3 coding DNA: TGCAGTGCTAGGTCGGGACTAGCGCAGTATTTT.

V is TRBV6-6 and J is TRBJ1-6; D perhaps matches TRBD1 (6 bases). This CDR3 region has 16 residues. Per germline, CDR1 MNHNY and CDR2 SVGAGI (reference sequence). The germline V and J ends were trimmed by 2 bases and 0 bases, with 8 bases remaining between them. In DNA, the CDR3 is TGTGCCAGCAGTTACGACAGGCCCTCCTATAATTCACCCCTCCACTTT. Translating it yields CASSYDRPSYNSPLHF.

The gene calls are TRBV7-2 and TRBJ2-5; a possible D gene is TRBD1 (6 bases). With 0 bases removed from V and 11 bases from J, the gap between germline ends came to 19 bases. The CDR3 is 15 residues long. The germline V gene has CDR1 SGHTA and CDR2 FQGNSA. The CDR3, as DNA: TGTGCCAGCAGCTTAGCCGGACAGTATAACAATGAGCAGTACTTC. Its protein product is CASSLAGQYNNEQYF.

The chain uses TRBV7-8 and TRBJ2-5; TRBD1 aligns across 7 bases. The V gene's germline CDR1 is SGHVS and CDR2 FQNEAQ. The CDR3 has 15 amino acids. The V and J ends lost 5 bases and 5 bases, in that order; junction bases with no gene match: 11. This chain's CDR3 is CASSLQGPPGETQYF. The CDR3, as DNA: TGTGCCAGCAGCCTACAGGGGCCTCCGGGGGAGACCCAGTACTTC.

The table lists this clonotype with a few counts. The V gene is TRBV7-8, the J gene TRBJ2-3; 8 nucleotides agree with TRBD2. Germline V lookup: CDR1 SGHVS, CDR2 FQNEAQ. There are 14 residues in the CDR3. V shed 5 bases, J shed 3 bases, and the junction held 4 bases outside the gene matches. The CDR3 DNA reads TGTGCCAGCAGCCGTAGCGGGGCGACAGATACGCAGTATTTT. It specifies CASSRSGATDTQYF. Supplemented by reference TRBV7-8 and TRBJ2-3, the full variable domain reads GAGVSQSPRYKVAKRGQDVALRCDPISGHVSLFWYQQALGQGPEFLTYFQNEAQLDKSGLPSDRFFAERPEGSVSTLKIQRTQQEDSAVYLCASSRSGATDTQYFGPGTRLTVL.

This clonotype came up a few times. The CDR3 is CASSRPGQVGTEAFF. DNA of the CDR3: TGTGCCAGCAGTCGACCCGGACAGGTGGGCACTGAAGCTTTCTTT. This rearrangement joins TRBV7-2 to TRBJ1-1, with 7 nucleotides matching TRBD1. V gave up 6 bases and J gave up 4 bases; unmatched junction bases: 11. In germline, CDR1 is SGHTA, CDR2 FQGNSA. This CDR3 spans 15 amino acids.